The 18 T cell receptor beta chains below all came from one sample that was sequenced in a study of OX40 agonist ivuxolimab in advanced cancers. The data were produced by immunoSEQ multiplex PCR, yet TCRdb's version contains in-frame clones alone and is incomplete. In the table there are about 27,000 clones, 80% to 85% of which are singletons. This material consisted of CD4+ or CD8+ T cells sorted from blood, taken in a trial of the OX40 agonist ivuxolimab. The receptors derive from an adult with an advanced solid tumor such as melanoma, head and neck, liver or kidney cancer.

The gene calls are TRBV14 and TRBJ2-7, with D perhaps matching TRBD1 (6 bases). Germline V gene lookup returns CDR1 SGHDN and CDR2 FVKESK. The CDR3 sequence is 15 residues long. The V end was cut by 1 base, the J end by 3 bases, with 13 bases between. The CDR3 loop is CASSQGTGHGYEQYF. DNA of the CDR3: TGTGCCAGCAGCCAAGGAACAGGGCACGGCTACGAGCAGTACTTC.

The chain uses TRBV27 and TRBJ2-1; TRBD2 matches 9 bases. Losses at the gene ends were 2 bases for V and 8 bases for J; bases not matched to a gene: 7. The germline CDR1 and CDR2 sequences are MNHEY and SMNVEV (reference sequence). This CDR3 contains 15 residues. As DNA, the CDR3 is TGTGCCAGCAGTTTAAGGAGCGGGGGGACGCATGAGCAGTTCTTC. This encodes CASSLRSGGTHEQFF.

This chain links TRBV28 with TRBJ2-1; D is perhaps TRBD2 (5 bases). This CDR3 is 13 amino acids long. V shed 3 bases and J shed 8 bases, with 11 bases lying between them. Germline CDR1 MDHEN, CDR2 SYDVKM. The CDR3 spells CASSLWQADEQFF. CDR3 nucleotide sequence: TGTGCCAGCAGTTTGTGGCAAGCGGATGAGCAGTTCTTC.

This sequence joins TRBV4-3 and TRBJ2-5; TRBD1 matches 8 bases. The assigned J gene may be wrong: the sequence end matches TRBJ2-7 better. Germline CDR1 and CDR2: LGHNA and YSLEER. The CDR3 has 15 residues. The CDR3 loop reads CASSQRGTGAYEQYF. For the CDR3, the DNA is TGCGCCAGCAGCCAAAGGGGGACAGGAGCCTACGAGCAGTACTTC.

V gene TRBV28 combines with J gene TRBJ1-5; TRBD1 might be the D (5 bases). Germline-derived CDR1 and CDR2 are MDHEN and SYDVKM. This CDR3 is 16 amino acids long. Trimming cost V 10 bases and J 2 bases, with 21 bases left between them. This CDR3 reads CATSVYMVGGNQPQHF. The CDR3 DNA is TGTGCCACCTCAGTTTATATGGTGGGGGGCAATCAGCCCCAGCATTTT.

The chain recombines TRBV2 with TRBJ1-5, with TRBD1 identical over 8 bases. The CDR3 sequence is 17 residues long. Per germline, CDR1 SNHLY and CDR2 FYNNEI. The J segment lost 3 bases and the V segment lost 5 bases, leaving 12 bases of the junction unmatched. This chain's CDR3 is CASSPRRSGGSNQPQHF. CDR3 sequence (DNA): TGTGCCAGCAGTCCCCGAAGATCAGGGGGCTCCAATCAGCCCCAGCATTTT.

The V gene is TRBV29-1, the J gene TRBJ1-2; unclear D gene. V was trimmed by 0 bases and J by 7 bases, leaving 3 bases between them. This CDR3 has 10 residues. From germline, CDR1 is SQVTM and CDR2 ANQGSEA. CDR3 in DNA: TGCAGCGTTGAAGATCGTGGCTACACCTTC. Translated, it gives CSVEDRGYTF.

The chain links TRBV6-1 to TRBJ2-1, with TRBD1 identical over 10 bases. The CDR3 runs 15 residues. Trimming cost V 4 bases and J 3 bases; bases outside gene matches: 3. Germline CDR1 is MNHNS and CDR2 is SASEGT. CDR3 residues: CASSAGQGGYNEQFF. The CDR3 DNA follows: TGTGCCAGCAGTGCAGGACAGGGGGGCTACAATGAGCAGTTCTTC.

This clone has just one count. V gene TRBV7-6 combines with J gene TRBJ2-1; D is undetermined. CDR3 length: 16 amino acids. V was shortened by 0 bases and J by 0 bases, with 9 bases between the two germline ends. Germline V gene sequence: CDR1 SGHVS, CDR2 FNYEAQ. Here the CDR3 reads CASSLARVSSYNEQFF. CDR3 sequence (DNA): TGTGCCAGCAGCTTAGCTCGGGTGAGCTCCTACAATGAGCAGTTCTTC.

The chain links TRBV27 to TRBJ2-1; 9 bases line up with TRBD1. The V and J ends lost 5 bases and 4 bases, in that order; junction bases with no gene match: 3. Germline V CDR1 and CDR2: MNHEY, SMNVEV (reference sequence). The CDR3 contains 14 residues. CDR3 coding DNA: TGTGCCAGCAGTACAGGGGGCGATTACAATGAGCAGTTCTTC. Protein sequence: CASSTGGDYNEQFF.

By share of the sample, this clone is medium-sized (0.01 to 0.1%). V usage is TRBV13 and J usage is TRBJ2-2; D is perhaps TRBD2 (5 bases). Between the trimmed V and J ends, which lost 5 bases and 1 base, there was a span of 14 bases. Germline CDR1 reads PRHDT; CDR2 reads FYEKMQ (reference sequence). This CDR3 has 16 residues. CDR3 sequence (DNA): TGTGCCAGCAGCCCCCTGGACGGACTGAACACCGGGGAGCTGTTTTTT. Amino acids: CASSPLDGLNTGELFF. The full variable domain, in which reference TRBV13 and TRBJ2-2 provide the parts outside the CDR3, is AAGVIQSPRHLIKEKRETATLKCYPIPRHDTVYWYQQGPGQDPQFLISFYEKMQSDKGSIPDRFSAQQFSDYHSELNMSSLELGDSALYFCASSPLDGLNTGELFFGEGSRLTVL.

The chain links TRBV19 to TRBJ2-1, with D perhaps TRBD1 or TRBD2 (6 bases each). CDR1 and CDR2 (germline): LNHDA, SQIVND (reference sequence). There are 15 residues in the CDR3. The V end was cut by 3 bases, the J end by 8 bases, with 17 bases between. The CDR3 sequence: CASSIPGAIGDEQFF. DNA for the CDR3: TGTGCCAGTAGTATTCCGGGGGCCATCGGGGATGAGCAGTTCTTC.

This clone was recorded only once. The chain links TRBV27 to TRBJ2-5; the D is unclear. Trimming took off 7 bases at V and 5 bases at J, with 11 bases between the two ends. The CDR3 extends over 12 amino acids. Germline V lookup: CDR1 MNHEY, CDR2 SMNVEV (reference sequence). This CDR3 is CASTDQRETQYF. The CDR3 region has the DNA TGTGCCAGCACCGACCAAAGGGAGACCCAGTACTTC.

The chain is built from TRBV14 and TRBJ2-7, with 10 bases aligning to TRBD2. There are 13 residues in the CDR3. The V segment lost 7 bases and the J segment 7 bases; nucleotides outside the gene matches: 7. Germline V gene data show CDR1 as SGHDN and CDR2 as FVKESK. The CDR3 loop is CASNLAGAGEQYF. CDR3 coding DNA: TGTGCCAGCAATCTAGCGGGAGCGGGAGAGCAGTACTTC.

This clone has only one observation. V gene TRBV29-1 combines with J gene TRBJ2-1, with a weak D call TRBD1 (6 bases). CDR3 length equals 14 residues. V lost 6 bases, J lost 1 base, and 13 bases lay in between. Per the germline V gene, CDR1 is SQVTM and CDR2 is ANQGSEA. CDR3 sequence: CSVKGVPSYNEQFF. For the CDR3, the DNA is TGCAGCGTAAAGGGGGTGCCTTCCTACAATGAGCAGTTCTTC.

This rearrangement joins TRBV7-6 to TRBJ2-2, with 10 nucleotides matching TRBD2. With V trimmed by 3 bases and J by 2 bases, 3 bases remained unmatched. CDR3 length: 16 amino acids. Germline CDR1 reads SGHVS; CDR2 reads FNYEAQ. The CDR3 protein is CASSLTSGFNTGELFF. The CDR3 DNA reads as TGTGCCAGCAGCTTGACTAGCGGGTTTAACACCGGGGAGCTGTTTTTT.

The V and J genes are TRBV2 and TRBJ2-7, with 7 bases lining up with TRBD1. Germline trimming cut 10 bases from V and 0 bases from J; bases unmatched to any gene: 6. The germline gives CDR1 SNHLY, CDR2 FYNNEI. The CDR3 sequence is 13 residues long. This CDR3 is CATTGTASYEQYF. The CDR3 nucleotides are TGTGCCACTACCGGGACAGCCTCCTACGAGCAGTACTTC.

V is TRBV6-5 and J is TRBJ1-1, with a tentative D call TRBD1 (5 bases). Germline V gene sequence: CDR1 MNHEY, CDR2 SVGAGI. V lost 6 bases, J lost 2 bases, and 10 bases lay in between. This CDR3 has 13 residues. CDR3 in amino acids: CASRGVGNTEAFF. For the CDR3, the DNA is TGTGCCAGCAGGGGGGTTGGAAACACTGAAGCTTTCTTT.